In this sample, the clone carrying this TCR beta chain turned up many times. This entry comes from a study of shared clonotypes between healthy human individuals. Per germline, CDR1 SNHLY and CDR2 FYNNEI. The V and J ends lost 7 bases and 2 bases, in that order; junction bases with no gene match: 2. The CDR3 runs to 12 residues. Here immunoSEQ multiplex PCR was the method, and the copy in TCRdb shows in-frame clones only, minus some. The profile shows 550,000 to 700,000 clones, about 80% of them singletons. V gene TRBV2 combines with J gene TRBJ2-7, with 7 bases lining up with TRBD2. The receptor was isolated from a woman aged 25 to 39 in good health. Material for sequencing was memory CD4+ T cells sorted from blood. Subset meaning: CD45RA-negative fraction. CDR3 sequence reads: CASNRGAYEQYF. For the CDR3, the DNA is TGTGCCAGCAACCGGGGGGCCTACGAGCAGTACTTC. The full variable domain, with the rest looked up from reference TRBV2 and TRBJ2-7, is EPEVTQTPSHQVTQMGQEVILRCVPISNHLYFYWYRQILGQKVEFLVSFYNNEISEKSEIFDDQFSVERPDGSNFTLKIRSTKLEDSAMYFCASNRGAYEQYFGPGTRLTVT.